This T cell receptor (beta chain) was recorded in a study of shared clonotypes between healthy human individuals. Some clones are missing from TCRdb's copy, which holds only in-frame ones; the method was immunoSEQ multiplex PCR. This repertoire shows 450,000 to 500,000 clones, 65% to 85% found once; its top ten account for approximately 11%. Donors comprised only Caucasian adults living in Nashville, Tennessee. The germline gives CDR1 SGHKS, CDR2 YYEKEE (reference sequence). Trimming pared 0 bases from V and 12 bases from J, leaving 12 bases between. The CDR3 is 12 residues long. This receptor was taken from a woman aged 40 to 55 in good health. Some clones in this sample may be carry-over from other donors' samples. The gene calls are TRBV5-5 and TRBJ1-2; a possible D gene is TRBD1 (5 bases). Sequenced sample: PBMCs. The CDR3 region has the DNA TGTGCCAGCAGCTTGGTCAGCAGGGACCACACCTTC. It yields the protein CASSLVSRDHTF.